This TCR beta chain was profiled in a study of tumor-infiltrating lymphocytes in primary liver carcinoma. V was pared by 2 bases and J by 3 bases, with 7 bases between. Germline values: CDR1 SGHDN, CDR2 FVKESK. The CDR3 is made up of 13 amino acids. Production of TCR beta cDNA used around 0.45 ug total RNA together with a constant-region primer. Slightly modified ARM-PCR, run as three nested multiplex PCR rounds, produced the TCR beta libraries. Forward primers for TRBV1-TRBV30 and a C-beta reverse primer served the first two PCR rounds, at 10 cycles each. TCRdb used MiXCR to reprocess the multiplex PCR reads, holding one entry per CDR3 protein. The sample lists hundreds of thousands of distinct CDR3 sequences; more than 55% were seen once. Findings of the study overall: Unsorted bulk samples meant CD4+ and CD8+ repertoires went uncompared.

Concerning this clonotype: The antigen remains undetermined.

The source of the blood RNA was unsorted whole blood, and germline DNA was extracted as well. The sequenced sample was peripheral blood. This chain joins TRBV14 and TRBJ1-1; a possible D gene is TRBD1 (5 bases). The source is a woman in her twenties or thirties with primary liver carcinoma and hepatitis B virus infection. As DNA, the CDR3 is TGTGCCAGCAGCCAACGGGGGTACACTGAAGCTTTCTTT. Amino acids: CASSQRGYTEAFF.